Listed below are T cell receptor beta chains from one sample, sequenced in a study of T cell changes during pregnancy in multiple sclerosis. TCRdb's copy holds only in-frame clones and misses some; the assay was immunoSEQ multiplex PCR. This sample carries over 30,000 clones, nearly 90% of them seen once, and the ten largest clones take around 10%. Specimen: CD8+ T cells from peripheral blood mononuclear cells, collected in the third trimester of pregnancy. These receptors were taken from a female donor with multiple sclerosis, enrolled in a pregnancy study. Each CDR3 is given with its conserved first and last residue. The D gene is left open where the match is weak. The listing skips clone size in some rows; elsewhere it reads once, few, many or a size class.

length	V	J	size	D	DNA	CDR3
12	TRBV28	TRBJ1-2	NA	NA	TGTGCCAGCAGTTTATTGCGGGTAGGCTACACCTTC	CASSLLRVGYTF
19	TRBV4-2	TRBJ1-2	once	TRBD1	TGTGCCAGCAGCCAAGATACTGGGACAGGGTTGTGGGTCGACTATGGCTACACCTTC	CASSQDTGTGLWVDYGYTF
15	TRBV7-9	TRBJ2-3	NA	TRBD2	TGTGCCAGCAGCTCTAGCGGGAGGAGAGCGGATACGCAGTATTTT	CASSSSGRRADTQYF
13	TRBV28	TRBJ2-7	NA	NA	TGTGCCAGCAGTTTGGGGCAGGGCTACGAGCAGTACTTC	CASSLGQGYEQYF
19	TRBV28	TRBJ1-5	NA	TRBD1	TGTGCCAGCAGTTCGGCCAACTTGAAGACAGGGGGGCGCAATCAGCCCCAGCATTTT	CASSSANLKTGGRNQPQHF
15	TRBV5-1	TRBJ2-5	NA	TRBD2	TGCGCCAGCAGACGTGCTAGCGGGGGACAAGAGACCCAGTACTTC	CASRRASGGQETQYF
15	TRBV19	TRBJ1-2	NA	TRBD1	TGTGCCAGTAGTAGAAGACAGGGTTCTGCCTATGGCTACACCTTC	CASSRRQGSAYGYTF
15	TRBV9	TRBJ2-1	NA	TRBD2	TGTGCCAGCAGCGTCGGACTAGCGGAATACAATGAGCAGTTCTTC	CASSVGLAEYNEQFF
13	TRBV29-1	TRBJ2-7	NA	NA	TGCAGCGTTTACTGGGCCGATTCCTACGAGCAGTACTTC	CSVYWADSYEQYF
15	TRBV6-6	TRBJ2-3	NA	TRBD1	TGTGCCAGCAAGGAGGTGTCAGGGGGAATAGATACGCAGTATTTT	CASKEVSGGIDTQYF
16	TRBV28	TRBJ2-2	NA	NA	TGTGCCAGCAGACCCCGCTCCGGACAGAGGGACGGGGAGCTGTTTTTT	CASRPRSGQRDGELFF
14	TRBV10-3	TRBJ1-2	NA	NA	TGTGCCATCAGCGACATCGGGGCTAACTATGGCTACACCTTC	CAISDIGANYGYTF
17	TRBV19	TRBJ1-5	NA	NA	TGTGCCAGTAGTACTTTCGGGGTACCTTATAGCAATCAGCCCCAGCATTTT	CASSTFGVPYSNQPQHF
12	TRBV7-2	TRBJ1-2	NA	TRBD1	TGTGCCAGCAGCCACAGGGGAACCGGCTACACCTTC	CASSHRGTGYTF
15	TRBV28	TRBJ2-5	once	TRBD1	TGTGCCAGCAGTCTGGGACAGGGGATTCAAGAGACCCAGTACTTC	CASSLGQGIQETQYF
14	TRBV27	TRBJ2-7	NA	NA	TGTGCCAGCAGTTTCCAAGCAGGGGCCTACGAGCAGTACTTC	CASSFQAGAYEQYF
14	TRBV14	TRBJ2-7	NA	NA	TGTGCCAGCAGCCATACTAGACGGGGCTACGAGCAGTACTTC	CASSHTRRGYEQYF
16	TRBV18	TRBJ1-5	medium-sized	NA	TGTGCCAGCTCAGTCGGAGGGGCAGGGAGCAATCAGCCCCAGCATTTT	CASSVGGAGSNQPQHF
13	TRBV13	TRBJ2-3	NA	NA	TGTGCCAGCGCCAGGGAAGGGACAGATACGCAGTATTTT	CASAREGTDTQYF
14	TRBV5-1	TRBJ2-3	NA	TRBD2	TGCGCCAGCAGACAGCGGGGGGGTTTAGATACGCAGTATTTT	CASRQRGGLDTQYF
14	TRBV11-2	TRBJ2-7	once	NA	TGTGCCAGCAGCTTAAGACAGTTCTCCTACGAGCAGTACTTC	CASSLRQFSYEQYF
16	TRBV27	TRBJ2-2	NA	NA	TGTGCCAGCAGCACCCACAGGGTTGGAGACACCGGGGAGCTGTTTTTT	CASSTHRVGDTGELFF
11	TRBV27	TRBJ2-5	NA	NA	TGTGCCAGCAGTTCTCAAGAGACCCAGTACTTC	CASSSQETQYF
17	TRBV28	TRBJ2-7	NA	NA	TGTGCCAGCAGTTTAGGGATGGCGGAAGGGAGCTCCTACGAGCAGTACTTC	CASSLGMAEGSSYEQYF
16	TRBV5-5	TRBJ2-1	NA	TRBD2	TGTGCCAGCAGCTTCCGGACTAGCGGGAGGGAAAATGAGCAGTTCTTC	CASSFRTSGRENEQFF
15	TRBV7-9	TRBJ1-1	NA	NA	TGTGCCAGCAGCTTAGTTGCAGGTATGAACACTGAAGCTTTCTTT	CASSLVAGMNTEAFF
15	TRBV6-5	TRBJ2-5	NA	TRBD1	TGTGCCAGCAGCCCCCCCGACAGGGTCGGCGAGACCCAGTACTTC	CASSPPDRVGETQYF
13	TRBV7-3	TRBJ2-3	NA	TRBD2	TGTGCCAGCTCTAGCGGGGGGGCGAGTACGCAGTATTTT	CASSSGGASTQYF
14	TRBV9	TRBJ1-2	NA	NA	TGTGCCAGCAGCGCTGACCTCTGGGAGAGAGGCTACACCTTC	CASSADLWERGYTF
17	TRBV28	TRBJ1-1	NA	NA	TGTGCCAGCATCGCTTTGACTTTCGTAGGGGGGAACACTGAAGCTTTCTTT	CASIALTFVGGNTEAFF
15	TRBV9	TRBJ2-1	NA	TRBD2	TGTGCCAGCAGCGTAGGTAGCGGGGGGCGAAATGAGCAGTTCTTC	CASSVGSGGRNEQFF
14	TRBV23-1	TRBJ2-7	NA	TRBD1	TGCGCCAGCAGCCCCCCGGGACAGGGCTACGAGCAGTACTTC	CASSPPGQGYEQYF
15	TRBV19	TRBJ1-2	NA	TRBD1	TGTGCCAGTAGCACCAGCCCCAGGGGGCGAGATGGCTACACCTTC	CASSTSPRGRDGYTF
15	TRBV28	TRBJ2-7	NA	TRBD1	TGTGCCAGCAGTACCAGACAGGGAACAGGATACGAGCAGTACTTC	CASSTRQGTGYEQYF
15	TRBV30	TRBJ2-7	NA	NA	TGTGCCTGGGCTCTTTCTAGCGTGGGGTCCTACGAGCAGTACTTC	CAWALSSVGSYEQYF
12	TRBV27	TRBJ2-3	NA	NA	TGTGCCAGCGGCGTCCGGGAGGATACGCAGTATTTT	CASGVREDTQYF
14	TRBV27	TRBJ1-5	few	NA	TGTGCCAGCGGCTCATGGGAGCGCAATCAGCCCCAGCATTTT	CASGSWERNQPQHF
15	TRBV7-9	TRBJ2-1	once	NA	TGTGCCAGCTGGAGCCAACTTAGCTCCTACAATGAGCAGTTCTTC	CASWSQLSSYNEQFF
15	TRBV11-1	TRBJ2-1	NA	NA	TGTGCCAGCAGCGAGACTACCTCCCACCCCATTGAGCAGTTCTTC	CASSETTSHPIEQFF
15	TRBV4-1	TRBJ2-7	NA	NA	TGCGCCAGCAGCCCCCTAGCGCTGAGCTCCTACGAGCAGTACTTC	CASSPLALSSYEQYF
15	TRBV27	TRBJ2-7	NA	TRBD1	TGTGCCAGCAGTGCATCACAGGGGAACCCCTACGAGCAGTACTTC	CASSASQGNPYEQYF
14	TRBV9	TRBJ1-2	NA	NA	TGTGCCAGCAGCGCCTCAGGGGTACCCTATGGCTACACCTTC	CASSASGVPYGYTF
14	TRBV19	TRBJ2-7	NA	TRBD2	TGTGCCAGTAGTCCCCGCGGGGGGGCCAACGAGCAGTACTTC	CASSPRGGANEQYF
14	TRBV9	TRBJ2-1	NA	TRBD1	TGTGCCAGTCAGACCGGGACAGGGTTTTATGAGCAGTTCTTC	CASQTGTGFYEQFF
14	TRBV27	TRBJ1-5	NA	TRBD1	TGTGCCAGCAGGGCGACAGGGGGATACCAGCCCCAGCATTTT	CASRATGGYQPQHF
15	TRBV5-4	TRBJ2-2	NA	NA	TGTGCCAGCAGCTTGGGGCCAGGGCAGCCCGGGGAGCTGTTTTTT	CASSLGPGQPGELFF
12	TRBV6-1	TRBJ2-4	NA	TRBD2	TGTGCCAGCGGCGGGAGTAAAAACATTCAGTACTTC	CASGGSKNIQYF
14	TRBV7-9	TRBJ1-2	few	NA	TGTGCCAGCAGCTTTGTAGGGGTGAACTATGGCTACACCTTC	CASSFVGVNYGYTF
13	TRBV7-6	TRBJ1-1	NA	NA	TGTGCCAGCAGCTCGGTCTGGAACACTGAAGCTTTCTTT	CASSSVWNTEAFF
13	TRBV27	TRBJ1-5	NA	NA	TGTGCCAGCAGCTTGGGCATCTATCAGCCCCAGCATTTT	CASSLGIYQPQHF
13	TRBV19	TRBJ2-7	NA	NA	TGTGCCAGTAGCCGAGGGGACACCTACGAGCAGTACTTC	CASSRGDTYEQYF
14	TRBV30	TRBJ2-3	NA	TRBD2	TGTGCCTGGAGTACAGTGGGAGGGTCAGATACGCAGTATTTT	CAWSTVGGSDTQYF
13	TRBV7-8	TRBJ1-5	NA	NA	TGTGCCAGCAGCTTAGGAGGGATACAGCCCCAGCATTTT	CASSLGGIQPQHF
13	TRBV7-9	TRBJ1-6	few	NA	TGTGCCAGCAGCAGGGGCCATAATTCACCCCTCCACTTT	CASSRGHNSPLHF
14	TRBV2	TRBJ1-2	NA	TRBD1	TGTGCCAGCAGTGAAGGACAGGGGGACTATGGCTACACCTTC	CASSEGQGDYGYTF
14	TRBV15	TRBJ2-7	NA	TRBD2	TGTGCCACCAGCAGACCGGGGACTACCTACGAGCAGTACTTC	CATSRPGTTYEQYF
14	TRBV7-8	TRBJ2-7	NA	TRBD1	TGTGCCAGCAGCTTAGGACAGGGCCCCAGCGAGGAGTACTTC	CASSLGQGPSEEYF